These T cell receptor beta chains were read from a single sample in a study of blood T cell repertoires in COVID-19. The repertoire was sequenced with immunoSEQ multiplex PCR; TCRdb's copy has only in-frame clones and lacks some. The sample holds 200,000 to 250,000 clones, around four fifths seen once. The sample was peripheral blood. All receptors derive from a woman between 40 and 50 years old with active or convalescent COVID-19. The CDR3 runs from the conserved cysteine through the conserved F or W. The order of the fields is J gene, clone size, V gene, D gene, CDR3 protein, CDR3 DNA. D genes are given only for firm matches. Clone size is not always given. Where it is, it says once, few, many or a class for expanded clones.

J: TRBJ1-6; size: NA; V: TRBV4-2; D: TRBD1; CDR3: CASSPWTGDSSPLHF; DNA: TGTGCCAGCAGCCCTTGGACAGGGGACAGTTCACCCCTCCACTTT
J: TRBJ2-1; size: NA; V: TRBV9; D: NA; CDR3: CASSVNGGRNEQFF; DNA: TGTGCCAGCAGCGTTAACGGGGGGCGCAATGAGCAGTTCTTC
J: TRBJ1-2; size: NA; V: TRBV5-8; D: TRBD1; CDR3: CASSLRFRDRGHGYTF; DNA: TGTGCCAGCAGCTTGCGCTTCCGGGACAGGGGGCACGGCTACACCTTC
J: TRBJ1-1; size: NA; V: TRBV15; D: TRBD1; CDR3: CATLPDRGENTEAFF; DNA: TGTGCCACCCTTCCGGACAGGGGCGAGAACACTGAAGCTTTCTTT
J: TRBJ2-3; size: NA; V: TRBV11-2; D: NA; CDR3: CASSLAGGLDTQYF; DNA: TGTGCCAGCAGCTTAGCGGGGGGCCTTGATACGCAGTATTTT
J: TRBJ1-1; size: medium-sized; V: TRBV27; D: TRBD1; CDR3: CASSPMGTGGPTATEAFF; DNA: TGTGCCAGCAGTCCTATGGGGACAGGGGGACCTACGGCCACTGAAGCTTTCTTT
J: TRBJ1-5; size: many; V: TRBV30; D: NA; CDR3: CAWSSDRNQPQHF; DNA: TGTGCCTGGAGTAGCGACAGGAATCAGCCCCAGCATTTT
J: TRBJ2-3; size: NA; V: TRBV11-2; D: NA; CDR3: CASSFRGSGLTDTQYF; DNA: TGTGCCAGCAGCTTCCGAGGGAGCGGCCTCACAGATACGCAGTATTTT
J: TRBJ2-5; size: NA; V: TRBV11-2; D: TRBD2; CDR3: CASSLLAGGFEETQYF; DNA: TGTGCCAGCAGCTTATTGGCGGGGGGTTTTGAGGAGACCCAGTACTTC
J: TRBJ2-3; size: NA; V: TRBV6-2/TRBV6-3; D: TRBD2; CDR3: CASSLLAGGTDTQYF; DNA: TGTGCCAGCAGCTTACTAGCGGGGGGAACAGATACGCAGTATTTT
J: TRBJ1-2; size: NA; V: TRBV7-9; D: NA; CDR3: CASSLTGYGYTF; DNA: TGTGCCAGCAGCCTTACAGGGTATGGCTACACCTTC
J: TRBJ1-5; size: NA; V: TRBV2; D: NA; CDR3: CASSEPGSRNQPQHF; DNA: TGTGCCAGCAGCGAGCCCGGGTCTCGCAATCAGCCCCAGCATTTT
J: TRBJ1-2; size: NA; V: TRBV9; D: NA; CDR3: CASSVTGEGGYTF; DNA: TGTGCCAGCAGCGTAACGGGGGAGGGTGGCTACACCTTC
J: TRBJ1-2; size: NA; V: TRBV12-3/TRBV12-4; D: TRBD1; CDR3: CASSRGENYGYTF; DNA: TGTGCCAGCAGCAGGGGGGAGAACTATGGCTACACCTTC
J: TRBJ2-1; size: NA; V: TRBV24-1; D: TRBD2; CDR3: CATSDLGSGARHEQFF; DNA: TGTGCCACCAGTGATTTGGGTAGCGGGGCAAGGCATGAGCAGTTCTTC
J: TRBJ1-5; size: few; V: TRBV2; D: NA; CDR3: CASSVQGGGNQPQHF; DNA: TGTGCCAGCAGTGTCCAGGGAGGCGGCAATCAGCCCCAGCATTTT
J: TRBJ1-4; size: NA; V: TRBV18; D: TRBD1; CDR3: CASSGQGRYEKLFF; DNA: TGTGCCAGCTCAGGACAGGGGCGGTATGAAAAACTGTTTTTT
J: TRBJ1-2; size: NA; V: TRBV28; D: TRBD1; CDR3: CASTIDRGYGYTF; DNA: TGTGCCAGCACCATCGACAGGGGGTATGGCTACACCTTC
J: TRBJ1-5; size: NA; V: TRBV28; D: NA; CDR3: CASSLPSAGNQPQHF; DNA: TGTGCCAGCAGTTTACCCAGTGCGGGCAATCAGCCCCAGCATTTT
J: TRBJ2-3; size: NA; V: TRBV7-3; D: TRBD1; CDR3: CASSLPTGTGTDTQYF; DNA: TGTGCCAGCAGCCTCCCAACCGGGACAGGGACAGATACGCAGTATTTT
J: TRBJ1-3; size: NA; V: TRBV5-1; D: NA; CDR3: CASSLGAVGGNTIYF; DNA: TGCGCCAGCAGCTTGGGGGCAGTCGGTGGAAACACCATATATTTT
J: TRBJ2-1; size: NA; V: TRBV11-3; D: TRBD2; CDR3: CASSSSMAGGSYNEQFF; DNA: TGTGCCAGCAGCTCATCTATGGCGGGGGGATCCTACAATGAGCAGTTCTTC
J: TRBJ1-1; size: NA; V: TRBV9; D: TRBD1; CDR3: CASSVAGQALSEAFF; DNA: TGTGCCAGCAGCGTAGCAGGACAGGCTTTGAGTGAAGCTTTCTTT
J: TRBJ2-3; size: NA; V: TRBV9; D: NA; CDR3: CASSVVGDQDTQYF; DNA: TGTGCCAGCAGCGTAGTGGGCGACCAAGATACGCAGTATTTT
J: TRBJ1-1; size: NA; V: TRBV14; D: NA; CDR3: CASSQIDYTEAFF; DNA: TGTGCCAGCAGCCAGATAGATTACACTGAAGCTTTCTTT
J: TRBJ1-2; size: NA; V: TRBV30; D: TRBD1; CDR3: CAWSDSGTGDYTF; DNA: TGTGCCTGGAGTGATTCCGGGACAGGGGACTACACCTTC
J: TRBJ1-6; size: NA; V: TRBV7-9; D: NA; CDR3: CASSLGQDNSPLHF; DNA: TGTGCCAGCAGCTTAGGACAGGATAATTCACCCCTCCACTTT
J: TRBJ2-3; size: NA; V: TRBV28; D: NA; CDR3: CASSLRGGGTDTQYF; DNA: TGTGCCAGCAGTCTTAGGGGGGGAGGCACAGATACGCAGTATTTT
J: TRBJ2-3; size: NA; V: TRBV19; D: NA; CDR3: CASRSHKSQAQYF; DNA: TGTGCCAGTCGGTCTCATAAGAGCCAGGCGCAGTATTTT
J: TRBJ2-7; size: NA; V: TRBV19; D: NA; CDR3: CASSRLDMGSYEQYF; DNA: TGTGCCAGTAGCCGTCTTGACATGGGCTCCTACGAGCAGTACTTC
J: TRBJ1-4; size: NA; V: TRBV10-3; D: NA; CDR3: CAIRPGHNNEKLFF; DNA: TGTGCCATCAGACCGGGACACAATAATGAAAAACTGTTTTTT
J: TRBJ1-1; size: NA; V: TRBV6-1; D: NA; CDR3: CASSEERGPFF; DNA: TGTGCCAGCAGTGAAGAGAGAGGGCCATTCTTT
J: TRBJ2-2; size: few; V: TRBV10-3; D: NA; CDR3: CAISGVQGGTGELFF; DNA: TGTGCCATCAGTGGGGTGCAGGGAGGTACCGGGGAGCTGTTTTTT
J: TRBJ1-1; size: once; V: TRBV19; D: TRBD1; CDR3: CASSGRGENTEAFF; DNA: TGTGCCAGTAGTGGCAGGGGGGAGAACACTGAAGCTTTCTTT
J: TRBJ1-6; size: NA; V: TRBV18; D: TRBD1; CDR3: CASSRTTGAVDSPLHF; DNA: TGTGCCAGCTCGCGAACGACAGGGGCGGTCGATTCACCCCTCCACTTT
J: TRBJ2-2; size: NA; V: TRBV2; D: TRBD2; CDR3: CASREGRGIGTGELFF; DNA: TGTGCCAGCAGAGAAGGGAGGGGTATCGGCACCGGGGAGCTGTTTTTT
J: TRBJ1-6; size: NA; V: TRBV11-2; D: NA; CDR3: CASRAVGSYNSPLHF; DNA: TGTGCCAGCAGAGCGGTTGGCTCCTATAATTCACCCCTCCACTTT
J: TRBJ1-3; size: once; V: TRBV5-1; D: TRBD1; CDR3: CASGRDRGTGNTIYF; DNA: TGCGCCAGCGGTAGAGACAGGGGTACCGGAAACACCATATATTTT
J: TRBJ1-3; size: NA; V: TRBV12-5; D: NA; CDR3: CASGLVGGSGNTIYF; DNA: TGTGCTAGTGGTTTGGTAGGGGGCTCTGGAAACACCATATATTTT
J: TRBJ2-1; size: NA; V: TRBV5-1; D: TRBD2; CDR3: CASSSGGGVPNNEQFF; DNA: TGCGCCAGCAGCTCTGGCGGGGGGGTTCCCAACAATGAGCAGTTCTTC